This entry lists 15 T cell receptor beta chains sequenced from one sample in a study of cytomegalovirus exposure and HLA in healthy donors. Libraries were prepared by immunoSEQ multiplex PCR; TCRdb keeps only in-frame clonotypes and omits some of them. The data show under 200,000 clones, approximately 86% seen once. The sample consisted of PBMCs. Receptors were obtained from a young woman in good health and CMV-seronegative.

This rearrangement joins TRBV9 to TRBJ2-1; TRBD2 aligns across 12 bases. V shed 1 base, J shed 8 bases, and the junction held 7 bases outside the gene matches. Germline V gene data show CDR1 as SGDLS and CDR2 as YYNGEE. The CDR3 runs to 16 residues. The CDR3 DNA is TGTGCCAGCAGCGTACTAGCGGGAGGGCCATTGGATGAGCAGTTCTTC. It codes for CASSVLAGGPLDEQFF.

The V call is TRBV18, the J call TRBJ2-7, with unresolved D. The CDR3 length is 13 residues. CDR1 KGHSH and CDR2 LQKENI come from the germline V gene. Deletions cut 5 bases from V and 1 base from J, with 9 bases between. CDR3 in amino acids: CASSMRWSYEQYF. CDR3 coding DNA: TGTGCCAGCTCAATGAGGTGGTCCTACGAGCAGTACTTC.

J is TRBJ2-2 and V is TRBV5-6, with D uncertain. This CDR3 region has 17 residues. Trimming took off 4 bases at V and 2 bases at J, with 18 bases between the two ends. CDR1 and CDR2 (germline): SGHDT, YYEEEE. The CDR3 sequence: CASSPTQSGSNTGELFF. The CDR3 region has the DNA TGTGCCAGCAGCCCCACCCAATCCGGGTCCAACACCGGGGAGCTGTTTTTT.

This chain joins TRBV5-4 and TRBJ2-1; 7 bases agree with TRBD2. Germline V CDR1 and CDR2: SGHNT, YYREEE (reference sequence). Unmatched junction bases numbered 1, after V lost 2 bases and J lost 2 bases. This CDR3 region has 14 residues. The CDR3 DNA reads as TGTGCCAGCAGCTTCCGGGAGGCCTACAATGAGCAGTTCTTC. Protein sequence: CASSFREAYNEQFF.

The V gene is TRBV7-8, the J gene TRBJ1-1; D may be TRBD1 (5 bases). Germline V CDR1 and CDR2: SGHVS, FQNEAQ. V lost 1 base, J lost 5 bases, and 17 bases lay in between. This CDR3 has 16 amino acids. The CDR3: CASSLGGREAGTEAFF. The CDR3 region has the DNA TGTGCCAGCAGCTTAGGGGGCAGGGAAGCGGGAACTGAAGCTTTCTTT.

The V and J genes are TRBV7-9 and TRBJ1-2; TRBD1 is a possible D gene (6 bases). The CDR3 totals 19 residues. V was trimmed by 4 bases and J by 0 bases, leaving 24 bases between them. CDR1 and CDR2 from the germline V gene are SEHNR and FQNEAQ (reference sequence). CDR3 in amino acids: CASSSYPQGALLTNYGYTF. CDR3 DNA sequence: TGTGCCAGCAGCTCATACCCACAGGGAGCTTTGCTCACTAACTATGGCTACACCTTC.

This clone was seen a few times. The chain's CDR3 is CASSAQGGNQPQHF. CDR3 nucleotides: TGTGCCAGCAGTGCCCAGGGGGGCAATCAGCCCCAGCATTTT. The rearrangement links TRBV6-4 to TRBJ1-5, with 7 bases aligning to TRBD1. The trim removed 4 bases at V and 2 bases at J, leaving 2 bases unmatched. The CDR3 runs to 14 residues. Germline CDR1 MRHNA, CDR2 SNTAGT.

This clone has a handful of counts. The chain combines TRBV6-1 with TRBJ1-6, with TRBD1 identical over 7 bases. V dropped 2 bases and J dropped 10; count of bases not matched to a gene: 11. Germline V gene lookup returns CDR1 MNHNS and CDR2 SASEGT. This CDR3 is 16 amino acids long. The CDR3 loop is CASSERFGQARSPLHF. The CDR3 DNA follows: TGTGCCAGCAGTGAACGGTTTGGACAGGCGAGATCACCCCTCCACTTT.

The table lists this clone with a few counts. V usage is TRBV6-5 and J usage is TRBJ2-1; the match to TRBD2 covers 12 bases. Germline V gives CDR1 MNHEY, CDR2 SVGAGI. Trimming cost V 7 bases and J 3 bases; bases outside gene matches: 4. This CDR3 comprises 15 residues. The CDR3 spells CASTSGRVHYNEQFF. The CDR3 DNA sequence: TGTGCCAGCACTAGCGGGAGGGTCCACTACAATGAGCAGTTCTTC.

This chain connects TRBV19 to TRBJ1-1, with TRBD1 as a possible D gene (5 bases). The CDR3 spans 16 residues. Germline-derived CDR1 and CDR2 are LNHDA and SQIVND (reference sequence). The V end was cut by 4 bases, the J end by 5 bases, with 20 bases between. Here the CDR3 reads CASSTNQGEVVTEAFF. Written as DNA, the CDR3 is TGTGCCAGTAGTACGAATCAGGGCGAGGTGGTGACTGAAGCTTTCTTT.

V gene TRBV6-1 combines with J gene TRBJ2-2, with 10 bases aligning to TRBD1. V trimming: 6 bases; J trimming: 3 bases; junction bases outside the gene matches: 4. The CDR3 extends over 15 amino acids. Germline V gene data show CDR1 as MNHNS and CDR2 as SASEGT. In DNA form, the CDR3 reads TGTGCCAGCAGGACAGGGGGCGCGGACACCGGGGAGCTGTTTTTT. The encoded protein is CASRTGGADTGELFF.

This clone was counted between two and nine times. The rearrangement joins TRBV27 to TRBJ2-1; D is ambiguous. CDR3 length: 12 amino acids. Trimming removed 4 bases at V and 8 bases at J, with 9 bases between. Germline V gene sequence: CDR1 MNHEY, CDR2 SMNVEV (reference sequence). The CDR3 DNA sequence: TGTGCCAGCAGTTCTGGCATGGATGAGCAGTTCTTC. Translation: CASSSGMDEQFF.

In DNA form, the CDR3 reads TGTGCCACCGGACGCGGGATTTCGGGCACTGAAGCTTTCTTT. This encodes CATGRGISGTEAFF. This rearrangement joins TRBV15 to TRBJ1-1; D not resolved. The CDR3 extends over 14 amino acids. Trimming took 8 bases from V and 4 from J, leaving 17 bases between them. In germline, CDR1 is LNHNV, CDR2 YYDKDF (reference sequence). The full variable domain, its missing parts supplied by reference TRBV15 and TRBJ1-1, is DAMVIQNPRYQVTQFGKPVTLSCSQTLNHNVMYWYQQKSSQAPKLLFHYYDKDFNNEADTPDNFQSRRPNTSFCFLDIRSPGLGDTAMYLCATGRGISGTEAFFGQGTRLTVV.

V gene TRBV19 combines with J gene TRBJ1-5; D is unclear. CDR1 is LNHDA, CDR2 SQIVND, per germline (reference sequence). This CDR3 is 18 amino acids long. Trimming left V 2 bases short and J 5 bases short, with 22 bases between. In DNA form, the CDR3 reads TGTGCCAGTAGTATATATTATGGTCGAGGACTAGGAGATCAGCCCCAGCATTTT. Its protein product is CASSIYYGRGLGDQPQHF.

The rearrangement links TRBV13 to TRBJ2-3; a possible D gene is TRBD1 (6 bases). Between the trimmed V and J ends, which lost 4 bases and 4 bases, there was a span of 33 bases. The CDR3 contains 21 residues. Per germline, CDR1 PRHDT and CDR2 FYEKMQ (reference sequence). The CDR3 sequence is CASSSKQGLPAIKVGPDTQYF. The DNA of the CDR3 is TGTGCCAGCAGCTCCAAACAGGGTCTACCGGCAATAAAGGTTGGTCCAGATACGCAGTATTTT.